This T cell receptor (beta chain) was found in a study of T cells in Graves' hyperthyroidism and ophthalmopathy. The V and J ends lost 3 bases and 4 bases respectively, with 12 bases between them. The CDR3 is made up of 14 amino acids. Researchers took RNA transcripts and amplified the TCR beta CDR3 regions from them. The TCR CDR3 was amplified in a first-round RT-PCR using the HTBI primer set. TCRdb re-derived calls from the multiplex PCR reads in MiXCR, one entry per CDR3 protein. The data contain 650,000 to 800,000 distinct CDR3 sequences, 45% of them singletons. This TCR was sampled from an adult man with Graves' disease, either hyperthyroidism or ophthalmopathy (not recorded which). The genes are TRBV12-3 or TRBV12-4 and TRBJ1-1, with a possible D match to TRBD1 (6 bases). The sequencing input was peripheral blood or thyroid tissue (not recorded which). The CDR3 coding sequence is TGTGCCAGCAGTTTGGCCCACAGGGCCACTGAAGCTTTCTTT. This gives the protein CASSLAHRATEAFF.